This T cell receptor (beta chain) was sequenced during a study of T-cell reconstitution after alpha-beta-depleted transplantation in children. Whole-study findings and limits: Surviving thymic progenitors and recipient T cells were the source of high TCRbeta diversity at day 60 in some patients. Counts and diversity of T cells one year after transplant came mostly from newly produced T cells.

A TCRbeta library incorporating unique molecular identifiers was prepared. TCRdb re-analysed the PCR reads in MiXCR, keeping a single row per CDR3 protein. The sample holds roughly 250,000 distinct CDR3 sequences, roughly 8% seen once. CDR1 is SGHDN and CDR2 is FVKESK in the germline V gene. Losses at the gene ends were 4 bases for V and 4 bases for J; bases not matched to a gene: 9. This CDR3 contains 16 residues. This clonotype came up many times. The antigen is unknown. The receptor was isolated from a male patient between 10 and 17 years old who had a stem cell transplant for acute lymphoblastic leukemia, so the T cells may come from the graft donor. The material sequenced was PBMCs, mostly from graft donor cells, taken 180 days after TCRalphabeta/CD19-depleted stem cell transplant. The chain is built from TRBV14 and TRBJ2-1; 8 bases fit TRBD2. This CDR3 reads CASSRTGSGSYNEQFF. The CDR3, as DNA: TGTGCCAGCAGCCGTACAGGCAGCGGGAGTTACAATGAGCAGTTCTTC.